This TCR beta chain was sequenced for a study of blood T cell repertoires in COVID-19. At the level of the study: The United States, Italy and Spain were the sources of the acute and convalescent COVID-19 samples. T cells, B-cell-depleted T cells, or PBMCs provided the cDNA or gDNA that served as material.

Germline V gene data show CDR1 as LNHDA and CDR2 as SQIVND (reference sequence). CDR3 length: 16 residues. Deletions cut 0 bases from V and 0 bases from J, with 9 bases between. Original data processing: Counts of nucleated cells, estimated from reference gene primer amplification, were obtained. Profiled with immunoSEQ multiplex PCR; TCRdb holds only in-frame clones, not every one. The D gene and trimming were derived from the DNA, and the V and J assignments and clone size from that table. Counted here are under 250,000 clones, 80% occurring once; the ten biggest clones make up 5.5% to 8.5%. With regard to this clone: Other DNA sequences from this sample encode an identical CDR3 as well.

Material: peripheral blood. This chain joins TRBV19 and TRBJ2-1, with D uncertain. This TCR came from a woman aged 70-85 years with acute or convalescent COVID-19. The CDR3 sequence is CASSIDRSGSYNEQFF. The CDR3, as DNA: TGTGCCAGTAGTATAGATCGGTCGGGCTCCTACAATGAGCAGTTCTTC.